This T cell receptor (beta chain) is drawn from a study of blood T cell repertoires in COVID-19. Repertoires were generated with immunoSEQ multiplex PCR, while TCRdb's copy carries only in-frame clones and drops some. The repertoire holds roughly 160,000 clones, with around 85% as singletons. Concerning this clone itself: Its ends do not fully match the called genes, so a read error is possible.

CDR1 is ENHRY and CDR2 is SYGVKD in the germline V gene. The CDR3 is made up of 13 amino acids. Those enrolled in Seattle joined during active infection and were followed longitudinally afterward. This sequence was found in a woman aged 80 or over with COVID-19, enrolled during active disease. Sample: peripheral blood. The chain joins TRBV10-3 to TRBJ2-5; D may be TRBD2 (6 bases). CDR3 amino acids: CAIGEGGGETQYF. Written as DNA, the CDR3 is TGTGCCATCGGTGAGGGAGGAGGAGAGACCCAGTACTTC.